The TCR beta chain described here comes from a study of neurological immune-mediated disorders. Study conclusions and caveats: HTLV-1-associated myelopathy had the most TCR clonal expansion, and multiple sclerosis had the least, less than healthy controls.

The V end was cut by 7 bases, the J end by 6 bases, with 9 bases between. This CDR3 spans 11 amino acids. Germline CDR1 and CDR2: MDHEN and SYDVKM. cDNA synthesis was performed by 5'RACE with 10-nucleotide random UMIs. TCRdb fed the 5' RACE reads into MiXCR, producing one record per CDR3 protein. The table has some 65,000 distinct CDR3 sequences, around 5.2% seen once. This clonotype was seen repeatedly, ten times or more. Its antigen is unknown. This chain links TRBV28 with TRBJ1-1; no definite D call. The sequence derives from a woman aged 30 to 39 with multiple sclerosis. The sequenced material came from PBMCs. The CDR3 loop is CASTNGAEAFF. The CDR3 DNA sequence: TGTGCCAGCACCAACGGGGCTGAAGCTTTCTTT.